One sample yielded the 2 T cell receptor beta chains listed below, sequenced in a study of cytomegalovirus exposure and HLA in healthy donors. Method: immunoSEQ multiplex PCR; TCRdb's copy keeps in-frame clones and lacks some. The table records about 57,000 clones, more than 80% of them present only once. The sequencing sample was made of PBMCs. The receptors originated from a woman aged 18-29 years in good health and CMV-seronegative.

V gene TRBV11-2 combines with J gene TRBJ1-4; weak D call: TRBD1 (6 bases). Germline CDR1 SGHAT, CDR2 FQNNGV. Trimming took off 5 bases at V and 4 bases at J, with 14 bases between the two ends. The CDR3 loop spans 15 amino acids. The CDR3 protein is CASSTTGTSNEKLFF. The CDR3 DNA follows: TGTGCCAGCAGCACCACAGGGACAAGTAATGAAAAACTGTTTTTT.

The rearrangement joins TRBV7-3 to TRBJ2-1; no reliable D call. V lost 4 bases, J lost 8 bases, and 18 bases lay in between. Germline V CDR1 and CDR2: SGHTA, FQGTGA. This CDR3 is built from 15 residues. The CDR3 here is CASSSSRQPSDEQFF. In nucleotides, the CDR3 is TGTGCCAGCAGCTCCAGCCGCCAACCAAGCGATGAGCAGTTCTTC.